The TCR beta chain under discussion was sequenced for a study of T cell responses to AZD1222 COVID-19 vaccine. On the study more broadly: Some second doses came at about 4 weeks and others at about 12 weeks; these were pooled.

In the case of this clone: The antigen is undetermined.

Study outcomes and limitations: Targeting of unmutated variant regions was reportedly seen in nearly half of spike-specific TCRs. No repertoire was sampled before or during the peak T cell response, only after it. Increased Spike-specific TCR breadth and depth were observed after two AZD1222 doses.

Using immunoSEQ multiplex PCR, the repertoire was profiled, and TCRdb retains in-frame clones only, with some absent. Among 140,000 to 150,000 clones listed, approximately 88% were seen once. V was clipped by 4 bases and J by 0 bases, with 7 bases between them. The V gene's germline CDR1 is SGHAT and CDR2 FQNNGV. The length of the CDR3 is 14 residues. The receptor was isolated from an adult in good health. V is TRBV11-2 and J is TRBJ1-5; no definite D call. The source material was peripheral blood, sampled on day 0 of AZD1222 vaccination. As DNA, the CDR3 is TGTGCCAGCAGCTGGAGTAGTAGCAATCAGCCCCAGCATTTT. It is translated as CASSWSSSNQPQHF.